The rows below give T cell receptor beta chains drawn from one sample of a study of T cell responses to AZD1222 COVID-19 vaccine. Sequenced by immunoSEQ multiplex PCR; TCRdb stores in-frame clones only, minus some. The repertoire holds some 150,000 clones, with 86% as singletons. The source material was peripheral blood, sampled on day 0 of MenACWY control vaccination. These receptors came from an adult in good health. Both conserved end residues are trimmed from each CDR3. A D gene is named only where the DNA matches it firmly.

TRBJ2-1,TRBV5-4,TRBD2,ASSLAGRAGNEQF
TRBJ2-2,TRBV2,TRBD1,ASTPYGTGTSTGELF
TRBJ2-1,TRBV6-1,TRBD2,ASSVRGLAGGRNEQF
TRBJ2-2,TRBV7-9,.,ASLWETGELF
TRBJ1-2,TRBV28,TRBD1,ASSSGQGNGYT
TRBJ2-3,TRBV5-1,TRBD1,ASSLGQGADTQY
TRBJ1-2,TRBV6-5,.,ASSYSLLAPYGYT
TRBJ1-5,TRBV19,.,ASSIARSNQPQH
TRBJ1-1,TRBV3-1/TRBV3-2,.,ASSRTGSDTEAF
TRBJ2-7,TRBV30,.,AWSVVGGEQY
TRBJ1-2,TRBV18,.,ASSPGNYGYT
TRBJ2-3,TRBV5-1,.,ASSLGLGTRGDTQY
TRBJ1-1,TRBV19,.,ASSRPGNTEAF
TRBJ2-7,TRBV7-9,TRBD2,ASSPEGLAGGSYEQY
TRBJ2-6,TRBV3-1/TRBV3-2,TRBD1,ASSHGTGASGANVLT
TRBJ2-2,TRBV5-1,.,ASSLDVNTGELF
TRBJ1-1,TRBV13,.,ASSLSWRGNTEAF
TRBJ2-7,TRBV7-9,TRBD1,ASSLGAGGLLYEQY
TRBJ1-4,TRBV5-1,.,ASSLRQVATNEKLF
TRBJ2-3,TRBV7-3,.,ASSPGGDTQY
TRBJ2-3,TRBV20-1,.,SASPLASTDTQY
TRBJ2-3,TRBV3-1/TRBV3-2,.,ASSDLGGNTDTQY
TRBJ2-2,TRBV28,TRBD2,ASSLLWLTGGRGPGELF
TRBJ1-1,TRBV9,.,ASSVGPLVVSLNTEAF
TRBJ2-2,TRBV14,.,ASSPPGRGGELF
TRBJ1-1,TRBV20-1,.,SAKGTEAF
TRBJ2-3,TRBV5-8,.,ASSLVFWQRSTDTQY
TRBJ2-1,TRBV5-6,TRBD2,ASSLVAGGLGEQF
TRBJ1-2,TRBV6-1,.,ASSEASGAYGYT
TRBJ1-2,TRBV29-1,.,SVAQRGYGYT
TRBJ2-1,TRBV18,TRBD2,ASSPGTSGPSSYNEQF
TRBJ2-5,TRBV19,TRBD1,ASSMGQQETQY
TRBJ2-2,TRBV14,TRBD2,ASSPFRASGAKNTGELF
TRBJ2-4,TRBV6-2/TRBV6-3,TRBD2,ASSYRREAKWVIQY
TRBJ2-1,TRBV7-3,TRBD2,ASSLLADYNEQF
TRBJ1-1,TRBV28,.,ASSPRGANTEAF
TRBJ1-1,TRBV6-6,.,ASSYRGEDTEAF
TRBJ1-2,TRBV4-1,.,ASSQVGVNGYT
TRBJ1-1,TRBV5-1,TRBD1,ASSPRTGTNTEAF
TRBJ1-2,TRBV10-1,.,ARTGTANYGYT
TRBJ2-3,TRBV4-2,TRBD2,ASSQVGATSGRKRADTQY